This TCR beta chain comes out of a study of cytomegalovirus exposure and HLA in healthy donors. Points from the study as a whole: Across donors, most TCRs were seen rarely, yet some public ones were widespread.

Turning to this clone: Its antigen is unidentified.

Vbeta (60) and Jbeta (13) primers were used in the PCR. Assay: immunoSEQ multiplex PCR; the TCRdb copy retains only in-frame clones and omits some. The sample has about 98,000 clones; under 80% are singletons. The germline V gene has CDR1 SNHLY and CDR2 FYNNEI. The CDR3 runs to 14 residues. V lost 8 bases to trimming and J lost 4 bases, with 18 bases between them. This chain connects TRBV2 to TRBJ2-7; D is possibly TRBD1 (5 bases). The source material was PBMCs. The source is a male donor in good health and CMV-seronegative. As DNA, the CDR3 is TGTGCCAGCGAGTCAGGGATAATAGGGTACGAGCAGTACTTC. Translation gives CASESGIIGYEQYF. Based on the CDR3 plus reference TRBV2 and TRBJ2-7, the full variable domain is EPEVTQTPSHQVTQMGQEVILRCVPISNHLYFYWYRQILGQKVEFLVSFYNNEISEKSEIFDDQFSVERPDGSNFTLKIRSTKLEDSAMYFCASESGIIGYEQYFGPGTRLTVT.